Given below is one TCR beta chain in context. The data were obtained in a study of shared T cell receptors in the human thymus. Sequenced by immunoSEQ multiplex PCR; TCRdb stores in-frame clones only, minus some. The data show approximately 730,000 clones, with 70% to 90% seen just once and 0.0095% to 0.011% held by the top ten. These data were also reused for a study on human thymus T cells. That source adds: Thymic resections from corrective heart surgery supplied the tissue. Thymic and blood repertoires appeared to display a bias in their usage of V and J genes.

The sequenced material came from thymocytes. This receptor was identified in a girl under three years old with a congenital heart defect.

The CDR3: CASSLAGRGTSGNTIYF. The CDR3 DNA sequence: TGTGCCAGCAGCTTAGCCGGGCGGGGCACCTCTGGAAACACCATATATTTT. The chain employs TRBV7-2 and TRBJ1-3, with D possibly TRBD1 on 5 matching bases. Germline V gives CDR1 SGHTA, CDR2 FQGNSA. The CDR3 loop spans 17 amino acids. Trimming cost V 0 bases and J 0 bases, with 12 bases left between them.